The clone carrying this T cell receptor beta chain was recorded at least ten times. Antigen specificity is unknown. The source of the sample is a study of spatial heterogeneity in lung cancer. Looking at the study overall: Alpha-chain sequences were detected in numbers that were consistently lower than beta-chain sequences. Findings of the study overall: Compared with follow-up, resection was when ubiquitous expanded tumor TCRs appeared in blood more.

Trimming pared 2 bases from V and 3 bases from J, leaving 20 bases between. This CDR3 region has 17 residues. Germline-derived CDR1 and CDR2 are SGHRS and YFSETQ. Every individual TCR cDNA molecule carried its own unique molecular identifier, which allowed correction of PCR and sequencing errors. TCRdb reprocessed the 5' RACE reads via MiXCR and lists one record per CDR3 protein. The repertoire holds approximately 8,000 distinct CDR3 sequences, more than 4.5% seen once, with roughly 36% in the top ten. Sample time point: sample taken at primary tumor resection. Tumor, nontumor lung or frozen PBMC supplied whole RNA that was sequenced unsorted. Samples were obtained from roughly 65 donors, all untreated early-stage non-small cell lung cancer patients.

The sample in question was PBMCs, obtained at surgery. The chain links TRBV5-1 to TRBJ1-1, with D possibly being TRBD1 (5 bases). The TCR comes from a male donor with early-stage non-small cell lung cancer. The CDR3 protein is CASSFLYGPLGDTEAFF. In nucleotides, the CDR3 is TGCGCCAGCAGCTTCCTATACGGTCCCTTGGGGGACACTGAAGCTTTCTTT.